These 28 T cell receptor beta chains were sequenced from one sample in a study of persistence of HIV-infected CD4 T cells. Cells were stimulated with CMV-infected fibroblast lysates at roughly 10 ug/mL. Memory cells lacking CD40L and CD69 with high CD45RO were sorted. These receptors are not linked to any known antigen. This was the immunoSEQ version 4 assay in survey mode. Data came from immunoSEQ multiplex PCR; TCRdb stores just in-frame clones and leaves some out. Of approximately 30,000 clones detected, roughly four fifths appear once; the ten largest clones hold 4.6%. This specimen consisted of CD4+ T cells sorted from PBMCs after roughly 17-hour stimulation, obtained from a patient who received antiretroviral therapy. The receptors were sampled from an adult man with HIV who was CMV-seropositive.

The chain joins TRBV6-5 to TRBJ1-4; a weak D match, TRBD1 (5 bases). Trimming took 3 bases from V and 8 from J, leaving 13 bases between them. Looked up from germline, CDR1 is MNHEY and CDR2 is SVGAGI. This CDR3 is 14 amino acids long. DNA of the CDR3: TGTGCCAGCAGTTATTTCACAGGAGGCGAAAAACTGTTTTTT. Translated: CASSYFTGGEKLFF.

The V and J genes are TRBV4-1 and TRBJ1-4, with D tentatively TRBD1 (6 bases). The V and J ends lost 0 bases and 6 bases respectively, with 17 bases between them. CDR1 is MGHRA and CDR2 is YSYEKL in the germline V gene. CDR3 length equals 17 residues. CDR3 coding DNA: TGCGCCAGCAGCCAAGAATCGCGGGGGGCGCAAGATGAAAAACTGTTTTTT. Protein sequence: CASSQESRGAQDEKLFF.

The V call is TRBV6-5, the J call TRBJ2-7; 8 bases match TRBD1. With V trimmed by 2 bases and J by 2 bases, 8 bases remained unmatched. CDR1 is MNHEY and CDR2 is SVGAGI in the germline V gene. The CDR3 runs to 16 residues. CDR3 sequence (DNA): TGTGCCAGCAGTTACCTAGACAGGGGTTTTACCTACGAGCAGTACTTC. It codes for CASSYLDRGFTYEQYF.

J is TRBJ2-1 and V is TRBV11-2, with 8 bases matching TRBD2. Looked up from germline, CDR1 is SGHAT and CDR2 is FQNNGV. V gave up 1 base and J gave up 4 bases; unmatched junction bases: 0. This CDR3 is 14 amino acids long. For the CDR3, the DNA is TGTGCCAGCAGCTTAGCGGGGGGGTACAATGAGCAGTTCTTC. It encodes CASSLAGGYNEQFF.

This clone was observed once. The chain has TRBV4-1 and TRBJ2-3; D remains unclear. Germline assignment: CDR1 MGHRA and CDR2 YSYEKL. V shed 8 bases and J shed 0 bases, with 15 bases lying between them. CDR3 length: 15 amino acids. CDR3 sequence: CASLKDRSSTDTQYF. In DNA, the CDR3 is TGCGCCAGCCTAAAGGACCGTTCTAGCACAGATACGCAGTATTTT.

This chain links TRBV14 with TRBJ2-1, with 10 positions matching TRBD1. J gave up 8 bases and V 4 bases, and 2 bases lay outside the gene matches. This CDR3 is 13 amino acids long. Germline assignment: CDR1 SGHDN and CDR2 FVKESK. The CDR3 DNA reads as TGTGCCAGCAGCCGGGACAGGGGCGATGAGCAGTTCTTC. Protein sequence: CASSRDRGDEQFF.

The gene calls are TRBV3-1 (or the pseudogene TRBV3-2) and TRBJ1-1, with 7 bases matching TRBD1. With 1 base clipped from V and 6 bases from J, the junction kept 5 bases outside the gene matches. There are 14 residues in the CDR3. The germline CDR1 and CDR2 sequences are LGHDT and YNNKEL (reference sequence). The CDR3 reads CASSQVKGGSEAFF. For the CDR3, the DNA is TGTGCCAGCAGCCAAGTTAAAGGGGGCTCTGAAGCTTTCTTT.

This chain uses TRBV21-1 with TRBJ1-4; the table's D call TRBD1 went unverified against the DNA. TRBV21-1 is deemed a pseudogene. This CDR3 spans 15 amino acids. Here the CDR3 reads CASSNSQGANEKLFF. In DNA form, the CDR3 reads TGTGCCAGCAGCAACTCACAGGGGGCTAATGAAAAACTGTTTTTT.

V is TRBV7-3 and J is TRBJ2-7, with D possibly being TRBD1 (6 bases). The CDR3 runs to 11 residues. Germline V gene sequence: CDR1 SGHTA, CDR2 FQGTGA. The germline V and J ends were trimmed by 5 bases and 8 bases, with 10 bases remaining between them. This CDR3 is CASSPGQQQYF. The CDR3 DNA reads as TGTGCCAGCAGCCCGGGACAACAGCAGTACTTC.

The chain is built from TRBV7-9 and TRBJ2-6; 7 bases are a match to TRBD1. The CDR3 totals 17 residues. Germline V gene sequence: CDR1 SEHNR, CDR2 FQNEAQ (reference sequence). V lost 5 bases, J lost 0 bases, and 7 bases stayed unmatched. CDR3 DNA sequence: TGTGCCAGCAGCGAATTTCGACAGGGCTCTGGGGCCAACGTCCTGACTTTC. Translated: CASSEFRQGSGANVLTF.

The V and J genes are TRBV7-2 and TRBJ1-6; D gene ambiguous. Looked up from germline, CDR1 is SGHTA and CDR2 is FQGNSA. The CDR3 runs to 13 residues. Between the trimmed V and J ends, which lost 5 bases and 7 bases, there was a span of 9 bases. The CDR3 DNA reads as TGTGCCAGCAGCCCGGAGTGGAATTCACCCCTCCACTTT. It codes for CASSPEWNSPLHF.

This chain uses TRBV7-3 with TRBJ2-1; D possibly uses TRBD1 or TRBD2 (5 bases each). CDR1 and CDR2 (germline): SGHTA, FQGTGA. Between the trimmed V and J ends, which lost 5 bases and 0 bases, there was a span of 11 bases. The CDR3 is made up of 15 amino acids. CDR3 protein: CASSPGPTSYNEQFF. Written as DNA, the CDR3 is TGTGCCAGCAGCCCGGGACCGACCTCCTACAATGAGCAGTTCTTC. The full variable domain, its missing parts supplied by reference TRBV7-3 and TRBJ2-1, is GAGVSQTPSNKVTEKGKYVELRCDPISGHTALYWYRQSLGQGPEFLIYFQGTGAADDSGLPNDRFFAVRPEGSVSTLKIQRTERGDSAVYLCASSPGPTSYNEQFFGPGTRLTVL.

The chain joins TRBV7-2 to TRBJ2-7; TRBD2 might be the D (7 bases). Germline values: CDR1 SGHTA, CDR2 FQGNSA. The CDR3 sequence is 15 residues long. V was shortened by 1 base and J by 8 bases, with 18 bases between the two germline ends. CDR3 nucleotide sequence: TGTGCCAGCAGCTTAGGAGATGTGGGGGGGCGGAAGCAGTACTTC. Its translation is CASSLGDVGGRKQYF.

V and J are TRBV5-1 and TRBJ2-1; D gene uncertain. The CDR3 sequence is 13 residues long. CDR1 SGHRS and CDR2 YFSETQ come from the germline V gene. Trimming removed 0 bases at V and 3 bases at J, with 4 bases between. The DNA for the CDR3 is TGCGCCAGCAGCTTGGTCCTCTACAATGAGCAGTTCTTC. Translated, it gives CASSLVLYNEQFF. Together with reference TRBV5-1 and TRBJ2-1, the CDR3 gives the full variable domain: KAGVTQTPRYLIKTRGQQVTLSCSPISGHRSVSWYQQTPGQGLQFLFEYFSETQRNKGNFPGRFSGRQFSNSRSEMNVSTLELGDSALYLCASSLVLYNEQFFGPGTRLTVL.

The rearrangement uses TRBV18 and TRBJ2-7; D perhaps matches TRBD1 (6 bases). V lost 3 bases, J lost 7 bases, and 13 bases lay in between. The germline gives CDR1 KGHSH, CDR2 LQKENI. The CDR3 is 13 residues long. The CDR3: CASSPDSRVEQYF. CDR3 nucleotides: TGTGCCAGCTCACCGGACAGTCGTGTTGAGCAGTACTTC.

The chain recombines TRBV5-1 with TRBJ2-3; TRBD1 or TRBD2 may be the D gene (5 bases each). This CDR3 comprises 17 residues. Trimming left V 5 bases short and J 5 bases short, with 24 bases between. The germline gives CDR1 SGHRS, CDR2 YFSETQ. CDR3 in amino acids: CASSNIQGAYLGDTQYF. The CDR3 nucleotides read TGCGCCAGCAGTAACATCCAGGGAGCTTACCTTGGAGATACGCAGTATTTT.

The sample holds a few counts of this clone. V usage is TRBV10-1 and J usage is TRBJ1-1; no clear D. Germline lookup yields CDR1 WNHNN and CDR2 SYGVQD (reference sequence). The length of the CDR3 is 14 residues. Trimming left V 3 bases short and J 3 bases short, with 11 bases between. CDR3 in amino acids: CASSERDVDTEAFF. For the CDR3, the DNA is TGCGCCAGCAGTGAAAGGGATGTGGACACTGAAGCTTTCTTT.

The chain employs TRBV5-4 and TRBJ2-1; 10 bases match TRBD2. The ends lost 2 bases at V and 4 bases at J; junction bases unmatched: 3. The CDR3 covers 15 residues. From germline, CDR1 is SGHNT and CDR2 YYREEE (reference sequence). The CDR3 sequence: CASSFSTSGYNEQFF. The DNA for the CDR3 is TGTGCCAGCAGCTTTTCGACTAGCGGGTACAATGAGCAGTTCTTC.

The chain employs TRBV6-1 and TRBJ2-7, with TRBD2 matching over 7 bases. Looked up from germline, CDR1 is MNHNS and CDR2 is SASEGT. The CDR3 runs to 16 residues. Unmatched junction bases numbered 7, after V lost 0 bases and J lost 2 bases. CDR3 in amino acids: CASSEAGRGRPYEQYF. The DNA of the CDR3 is TGTGCCAGCAGTGAAGCGGGGCGGGGGAGACCCTACGAGCAGTACTTC.

The chain combines TRBV7-7 with TRBJ2-7; the D is unclear. The germline V gene has CDR1 SSHAT and CDR2 FNYEAQ (reference sequence). Trimming removed 4 bases at V and 6 bases at J, with 10 bases between. The length of the CDR3 is 12 residues. CDR3 coding DNA: TGTGCCAGCAGCTCCGTGGTGGGCGAGCAGTACTTC. Amino acid sequence: CASSSVVGEQYF.

V is TRBV28 and J is TRBJ2-7; D gene ambiguous. In germline, CDR1 is MDHEN, CDR2 SYDVKM. This CDR3 spans 15 amino acids. Between the trimmed V and J ends, which lost 6 bases and 6 bases, there was a span of 21 bases. The CDR3 reads CASSPPGSRGSEQYF. The CDR3 DNA sequence: TGTGCCAGCAGCCCTCCCGGGTCCCGCGGCTCCGAGCAGTACTTC.

V usage is TRBV7-3 and J usage is TRBJ1-6; tentative D call: TRBD1 (5 bases). The V end lost 2 bases, the J end lost 10 bases, and 18 bases lay between the germline ends. Germline-derived CDR1 and CDR2 are SGHTA and FQGTGA. The CDR3 contains 16 residues. CDR3 loop: CASSLFGGTPNSPLHF. Written as DNA, the CDR3 is TGTGCCAGCAGCTTATTCGGGGGAACGCCAAACTCACCCCTCCACTTT.

The gene calls are TRBV24-1 and TRBJ2-7, with 9 bases lining up with TRBD2. Per the germline V gene, CDR1 is KGHDR and CDR2 is SFDVKD. CDR3 length: 13 amino acids. Trimming took 7 bases from V and 3 from J; bases not matched to a gene: 3. CDR3 protein: CATSRAGGYEQYF. The CDR3 DNA sequence: TGTGCCACCAGCAGAGCGGGGGGCTACGAGCAGTACTTC.

The CDR3 DNA reads TGTGCCAGCAGCCCCGGACAGGGAAACACTGAAGCTTTCTTT. Translated: CASSPGQGNTEAFF. V gene TRBV9 combines with J gene TRBJ1-1; 8 bases are a match to TRBD1. Germline V gene sequence: CDR1 SGDLS, CDR2 YYNGEE. The CDR3 loop spans 14 amino acids. Trimming took 4 bases from V and 2 from J; bases not matched to a gene: 4.

DNA for the CDR3: TGTGCCAGCAGCTTAGCCCAGGGGGCGTATGAGACCCAGTACTTC. Its translation is CASSLAQGAYETQYF. V is TRBV7-9 and J is TRBJ2-5; TRBD1 matches 8 bases. Trimming at V came to 0 bases and at J to 5 bases, leaving 5 bases not matched to a gene. CDR1 is SEHNR and CDR2 is FQNEAQ in the germline V gene (reference sequence). This CDR3 has 15 residues.

This clone was seen only once. This chain joins TRBV30 and TRBJ1-5, with no clear D. Germline loops: CDR1 GTSNPN, CDR2 SVGIG (reference sequence). The V and J ends lost 0 bases and 4 bases respectively, with 13 bases between them. This CDR3 comprises 15 residues. The CDR3 bases are TGTGCCTGGAGTGTGGCAGGTGCCTATAATCAGCCCCAGCATTTT. This codes for CAWSVAGAYNQPQHF.

This clone occurred a few times. The chain carries TRBV2 and TRBJ2-2; 8 positions match TRBD2. The J segment lost 7 bases and the V segment lost 6 bases, leaving 4 bases of the junction unmatched. Germline lookup yields CDR1 SNHLY and CDR2 FYNNEI. The CDR3 covers 13 residues. The CDR3 sequence: CASRVSGVGELFF. DNA of the CDR3: TGTGCCAGCAGGGTTAGCGGGGTCGGGGAGCTGTTTTTT. The whole variable domain, remainder taken from reference TRBV2 and TRBJ2-2, is EPEVTQTPSHQVTQMGQEVILRCVPISNHLYFYWYRQILGQKVEFLVSFYNNEISEKSEIFDDQFSVERPDGSNFTLKIRSTKLEDSAMYFCASRVSGVGELFFGEGSRLTVL.

The V call is TRBV20-1, the J call TRBJ1-2; no firm D call. This CDR3 is built from 11 residues. The germline gives CDR1 DFQATT, CDR2 SNEGSKA (reference sequence). Trimming took 4 bases from V and 2 from J, leaving 5 bases between them. The CDR3 nucleotides are TGCAGTGCTAACAGAAACTATGGCTACACCTTC. It specifies CSANRNYGYTF.